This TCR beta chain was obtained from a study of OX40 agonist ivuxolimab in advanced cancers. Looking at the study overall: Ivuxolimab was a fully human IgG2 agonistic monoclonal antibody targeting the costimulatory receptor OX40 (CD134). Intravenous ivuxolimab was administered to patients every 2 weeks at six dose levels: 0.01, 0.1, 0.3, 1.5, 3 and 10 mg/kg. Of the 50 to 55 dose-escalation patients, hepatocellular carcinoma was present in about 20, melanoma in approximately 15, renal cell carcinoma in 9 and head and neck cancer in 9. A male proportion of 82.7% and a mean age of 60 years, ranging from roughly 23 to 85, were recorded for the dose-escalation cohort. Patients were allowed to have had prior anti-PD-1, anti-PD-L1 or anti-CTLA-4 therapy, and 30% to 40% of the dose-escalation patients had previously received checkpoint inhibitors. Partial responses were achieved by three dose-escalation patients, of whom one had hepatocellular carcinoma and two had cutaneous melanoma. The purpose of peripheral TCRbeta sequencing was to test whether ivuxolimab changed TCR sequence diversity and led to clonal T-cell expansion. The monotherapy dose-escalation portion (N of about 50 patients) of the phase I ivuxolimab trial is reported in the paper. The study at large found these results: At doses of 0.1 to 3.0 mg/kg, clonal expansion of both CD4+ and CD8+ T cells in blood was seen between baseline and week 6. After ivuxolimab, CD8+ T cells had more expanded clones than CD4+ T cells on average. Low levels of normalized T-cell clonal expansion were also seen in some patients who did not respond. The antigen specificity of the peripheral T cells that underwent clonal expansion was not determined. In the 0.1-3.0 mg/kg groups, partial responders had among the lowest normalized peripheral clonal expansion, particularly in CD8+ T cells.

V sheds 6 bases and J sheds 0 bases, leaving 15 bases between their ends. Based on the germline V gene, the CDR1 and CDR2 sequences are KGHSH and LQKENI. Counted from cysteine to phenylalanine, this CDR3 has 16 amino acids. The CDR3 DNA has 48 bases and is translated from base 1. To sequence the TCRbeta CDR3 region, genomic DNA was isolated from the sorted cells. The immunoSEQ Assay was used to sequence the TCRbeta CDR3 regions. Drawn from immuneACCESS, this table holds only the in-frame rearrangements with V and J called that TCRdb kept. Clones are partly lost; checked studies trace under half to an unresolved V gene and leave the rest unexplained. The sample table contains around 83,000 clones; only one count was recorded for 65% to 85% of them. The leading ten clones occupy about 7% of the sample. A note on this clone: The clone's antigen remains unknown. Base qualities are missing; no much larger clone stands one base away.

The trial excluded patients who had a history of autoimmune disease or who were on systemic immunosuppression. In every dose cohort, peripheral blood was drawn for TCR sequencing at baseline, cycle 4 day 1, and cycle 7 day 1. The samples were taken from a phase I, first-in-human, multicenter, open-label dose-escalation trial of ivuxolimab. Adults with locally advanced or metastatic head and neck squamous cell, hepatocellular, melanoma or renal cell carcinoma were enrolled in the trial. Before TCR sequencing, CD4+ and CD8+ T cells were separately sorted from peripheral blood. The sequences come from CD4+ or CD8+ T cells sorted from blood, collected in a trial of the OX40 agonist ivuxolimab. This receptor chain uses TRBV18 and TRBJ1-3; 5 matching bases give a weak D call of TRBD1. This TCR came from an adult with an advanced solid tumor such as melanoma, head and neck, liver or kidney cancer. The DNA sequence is TGTGCCAGCTCCCTGGGGCCGGGTCTCTCTGGAAACACCATATATTTT. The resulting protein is CASSLGPGLSGNTIYF.